These T cell receptor beta chains were read from a single sample in a study of T cells expressing NK-cell markers. For each CDR3 protein, TCRdb gives one entry from its re-call of the 5' RACE reads, without DNA. The specimen's table records approximately 150,000 distinct CDR3 sequences. The sample was blood T cells: a sorted CD56 or NKG2C T cell subset, CD4+ or CD8+ T cells, or bulk PBMC T cells (not recorded which). The receptors here all came from a woman between 18 and 70 years old in good health. The CDR3 runs from the conserved cysteine through the conserved F or W. Each record gives: V gene, J gene, CDR3 protein.

TRBV5-1	TRBJ2-2	CASSLVPDRVATGELFF
TRBV5-1	TRBJ1-6	CASSATGGDSPLHF
TRBV6-5	TRBJ1-4	CASSSPGQGGGSEKLFF
TRBV4-2	TRBJ2-1	CASSQEGLAGGFYNEQFF
TRBV20-1	TRBJ2-3	CSATGLVSTDTQYF
TRBV5-1	TRBJ2-2	CASSLGRAGNTGELFF
TRBV7-9	TRBJ1-2	CASSLGAVEARGYTF
TRBV11-2	TRBJ2-1	CASRRTGTNEQFF
TRBV9	TRBJ2-2	CASSPSGGGSTLRELFF
TRBV7-3	TRBJ1-2	CASSLTPSPSTNGYTF
TRBV10-3	TRBJ2-1	CAISTSGENNEQFF
TRBV28	TRBJ2-3	CASSLYQDTQYF
TRBV11-1	TRBJ2-3	CASSPRDRASTDTQYF
TRBV28	TRBJ2-1	CASTKSSYNEQFF
TRBV9	TRBJ1-6	CASSAGTGMNSPLHF
TRBV20-1	TRBJ2-1	CSAPTLAESYNEQFF
TRBV4-1	TRBJ2-5	CASSQQGTKMGAQYF
TRBV21-1	TRBJ2-7	CASSNHGTRGYEQYF
TRBV9	TRBJ1-4	CASSSGDGATNEKLFF
TRBV5-1	TRBJ2-7	CASRLAGALYYEQYF
TRBV11-3	TRBJ2-7	CASSLVVGGTADYEQYF
TRBV5-5	TRBJ1-1	CASSSLGQGRGTEAFF
TRBV7-9	TRBJ2-7	CASSLVGDIREQYF
TRBV6-1	TRBJ2-1	CASSDPGREEKVF
TRBV2	TRBJ2-3	CASRPGLAWADTQYF
TRBV4-2	TRBJ2-5	CASSQDVVAGTVETQYF
TRBV6-1	TRBJ2-5	CASTLGGRGEETQYF
TRBV14	TRBJ2-2	CASSRKREWAGELFF
TRBV9	TRBJ2-3	CASSVGLTSTDTQYF
TRBV20-1	TRBJ1-6	CSARVQGQGSPLHF
TRBV12-3/TRBV12-4	TRBJ1-2	CASSLSIVGYTF
TRBV18	TRBJ1-6	CASSPSGRDNSPLHF